This T cell receptor (beta chain) emerged from a study of blood T cell repertoires in COVID-19. This clone was observed once. Clones were read by immunoSEQ multiplex PCR, and TCRdb kept only the in-frame ones, dropping some. Seen here are about 320,000 clones, about 89% observed once, and the top ten hold approximately 4.7%. V lost 5 bases, J lost 0 bases, and 12 bases lay in between. The germline gives CDR1 SGHNT, CDR2 YENEEA. This CDR3 is built from 15 residues. The receptor comes from a man in his sixties who had recovered from COVID-19. Sequenced input: PBMCs or T cells enriched from blood (not recorded which). The chain couples TRBV11-3 to TRBJ2-3, with D maybe TRBD2 (5 bases). The CDR3 DNA reads TGTGCCAGCAGCCTCCATCCGGGGAGCACAGATACGCAGTATTTT. This sequence encodes CASSLHPGSTDTQYF.